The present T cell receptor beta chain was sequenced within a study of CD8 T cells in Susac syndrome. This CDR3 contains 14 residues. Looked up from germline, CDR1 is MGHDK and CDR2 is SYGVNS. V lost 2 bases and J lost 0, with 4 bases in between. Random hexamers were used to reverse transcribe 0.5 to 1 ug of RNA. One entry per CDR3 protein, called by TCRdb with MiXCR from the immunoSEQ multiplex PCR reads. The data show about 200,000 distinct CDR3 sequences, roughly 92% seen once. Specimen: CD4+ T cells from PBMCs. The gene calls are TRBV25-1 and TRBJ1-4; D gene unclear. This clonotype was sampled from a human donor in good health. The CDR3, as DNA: TGTGCCAGCAGTGAACGGACAACTAATGAAAAACTGTTTTTT. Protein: CASSERTTNEKLFF.